This entry features one T cell receptor beta chain sequence. Its antigen remains unidentified. This CDR3 is also generated by other DNA sequences in the sample. The data were obtained in a study of shared clonotypes between healthy human individuals. Study-level findings and limits: Clonotypes shared by all four sorted-subset donors had higher generation probabilities than non-shared clonotypes.

Assay used: immunoSEQ multiplex PCR; TCRdb lists only in-frame clones, some missing. The data contain around 1.4 million clones, approximately 98.5% of them seen just once; the ten biggest clones take up approximately 0.4%. Per the germline V gene, CDR1 is SGHRS and CDR2 is YFSETQ. V lost 1 base and J lost 2, with 9 bases in between. CDR3 size: 14 residues. This receptor was identified in a man aged 25-45 years in good health. Material for sequencing was naive CD4+ T cells sorted from blood. The subset is: CD45RA+ positively selected. The chain has TRBV5-1 and TRBJ2-5, with D hard to call. Written as DNA, the CDR3 is TGCGCCAGCAGCTTGTTCGGAGCGCAAGAGACCCAGTACTTC. Protein sequence: CASSLFGAQETQYF.